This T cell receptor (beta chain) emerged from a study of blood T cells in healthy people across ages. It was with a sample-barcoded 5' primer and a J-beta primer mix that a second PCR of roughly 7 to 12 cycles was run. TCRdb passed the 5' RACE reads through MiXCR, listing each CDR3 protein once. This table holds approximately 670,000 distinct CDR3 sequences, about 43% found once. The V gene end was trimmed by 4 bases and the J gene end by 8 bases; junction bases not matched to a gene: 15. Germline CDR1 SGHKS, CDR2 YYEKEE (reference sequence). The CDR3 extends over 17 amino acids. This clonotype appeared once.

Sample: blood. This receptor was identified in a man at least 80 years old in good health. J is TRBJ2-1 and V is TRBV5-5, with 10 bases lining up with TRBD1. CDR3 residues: CASSPAPQTGGLDEQFF. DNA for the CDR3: TGTGCCAGCAGCCCCGCCCCCCAGACAGGGGGCTTGGATGAGCAGTTCTTC. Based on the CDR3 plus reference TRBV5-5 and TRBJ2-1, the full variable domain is DAGVTQSPTHLIKTRGQQVTLRCSPISGHKSVSWYQQVLGQGPQFIFQYYEKEERGRGNFPDRFSARQFPNYSSELNVNALLLGDSALYLCASSPAPQTGGLDEQFFGPGTRLTVL.